This T cell receptor (beta chain) was sequenced in a study of tumor and adjacent non-tumor tissue in lung cancer. Study-wide background: Aged about 31 to 85 years, patients included roughly 10 men and 5 women with stage I to III disease.

TCRbeta libraries were built with three rounds of nested PCR, modified from ARM-PCR. TCRdb re-called the multiplex PCR reads through MiXCR, storing one row per CDR3 protein. The table records approximately 140,000 distinct CDR3 sequences, around two thirds of them present only once. The template was RNA from unsorted bulk tissue. There are many counts of this clonotype. V shed 2 bases, J shed 0 bases, and the junction held 11 bases outside the gene matches. Per germline, CDR1 DFQATT and CDR2 SNEGSKA (reference sequence). CDR3 length: 17 amino acids. The chain uses TRBV20-1 and TRBJ2-3, with 7 bases aligning to TRBD2. Sequenced sample: lung tumor tissue. This receptor was taken from a man aged 60-69 years with small cell lung cancer. The CDR3 region is CSARPGLGETSTDTQYF. The CDR3 DNA follows: TGCAGTGCTAGACCTGGACTAGGGGAGACTAGCACAGATACGCAGTATTTT.